This T cell receptor (beta chain) emerged from a study of blood T cell repertoires in COVID-19. About the study: The study drew acute and convalescent COVID-19 samples from the United States, Italy and Spain. The analysed material was cDNA or gDNA that came from T cells, B-cell-depleted T cells, or PBMCs.

Original methodology: Quantification of nucleated cells was approximated via reference gene primer amplification. Clones were read by immunoSEQ multiplex PCR, and TCRdb kept only the in-frame ones, dropping some. That table is the source of V, J and clone size, and D and trimming were worked out from the DNA. The table shows 200,000 to 300,000 clones, with around 86% occurring only once. Patients from Seattle were sampled longitudinally, starting during active infection. The CDR3 spans 12 residues. With 5 bases removed from V and 2 bases from J, the gap between germline ends came to 5 bases. The genes are TRBV12-3 or TRBV12-4 and TRBJ2-3; no definite D call. The TCR was taken from a woman aged 55-69 years with COVID-19, enrolled during active disease. The sequenced sample consisted of peripheral blood. The CDR3, as DNA: TGTGCCAGCAGTCTTCTCACAGATACGCAGTATTTT. Translation gives CASSLLTDTQYF.